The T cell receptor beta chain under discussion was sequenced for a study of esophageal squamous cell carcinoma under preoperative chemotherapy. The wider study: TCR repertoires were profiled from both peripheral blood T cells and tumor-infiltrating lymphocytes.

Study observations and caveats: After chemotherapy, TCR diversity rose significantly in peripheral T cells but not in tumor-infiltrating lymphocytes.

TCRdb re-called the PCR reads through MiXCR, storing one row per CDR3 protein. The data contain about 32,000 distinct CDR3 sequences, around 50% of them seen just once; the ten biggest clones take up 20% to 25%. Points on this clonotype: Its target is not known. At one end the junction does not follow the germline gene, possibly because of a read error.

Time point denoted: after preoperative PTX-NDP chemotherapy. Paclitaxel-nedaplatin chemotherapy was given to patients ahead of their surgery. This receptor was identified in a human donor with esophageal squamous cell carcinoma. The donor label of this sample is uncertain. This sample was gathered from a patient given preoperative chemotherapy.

The CDR3 region is CASSLGTRTETQYF. CDR3 sequence (DNA): TGTGCCAGCAGCCTCGGGACGCGCACAGAGACGCAGTACTTT. The chain uses TRBV11-2 and TRBJ2-3, with D perhaps matching TRBD1 or TRBD2 (5 bases each). The length of the CDR3 is 14 residues. CDR1 and CDR2 (germline): SGHAT, FQNNGV.